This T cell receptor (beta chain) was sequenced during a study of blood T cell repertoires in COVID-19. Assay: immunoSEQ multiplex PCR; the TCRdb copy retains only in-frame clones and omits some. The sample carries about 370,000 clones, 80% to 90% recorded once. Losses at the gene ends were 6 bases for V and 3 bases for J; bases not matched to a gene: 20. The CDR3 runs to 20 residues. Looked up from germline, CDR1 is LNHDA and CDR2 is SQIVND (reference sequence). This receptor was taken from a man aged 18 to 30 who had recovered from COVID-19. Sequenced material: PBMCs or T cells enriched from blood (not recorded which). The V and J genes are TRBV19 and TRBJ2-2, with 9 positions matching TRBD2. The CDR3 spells CASSTGWLAGRKIHTGELFF. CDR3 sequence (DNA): TGTGCCAGTAGCACTGGGTGGCTAGCGGGAAGAAAAATTCACACCGGGGAGCTGTTTTTT.